A single sample is the source of the 17 T cell receptor beta chains below, sequenced in a study of T cell repertoires in cytomegalovirus infection (dated by TCRdb to between 2018 and 2021). Their recognized antigens are unknown. Reading the label with the study, this specimen's treatment or condition is: in vitro stimulation with specific CMV peptide epitopes to enrich CMV-specific T cells. TCRdb names Illumina HiSeq 1500 as the instrument used. TCRdb reprocessed the public reads (quality trimming at Q25 with fastp, clone calling with MiXCR) and kept in-frame beta chains. When rows share a CDR3 protein, they turn into one entry using the most common DNA and genes. In this sample the table shows about 470,000 distinct CDR3 sequences, roughly 43% of which occur a single time. The ten largest clones add up to roughly two fifths of the sample. Material: cultured PBMCs, obtained from culture after CMV antigen stimulation. The receptors derive from a human donor in good health (CMV status not recorded). Some clones in this sample may be carry-over from other donors' samples.

This clonotype was observed at least ten times. The rearrangement joins TRBV7-2 to TRBJ2-1; tentatively, D is TRBD1 (5 bases). Trimming removed 1 base at V and 2 bases at J, with 9 bases between. The CDR3 has 15 residues. The germline gives CDR1 SGHTA, CDR2 FQGNSA. The CDR3 protein is CASSLDQGTYNEQFF. CDR3 DNA sequence: TGTGCCAGCAGCTTAGATCAGGGAACCTACAATGAGCAGTTCTTC. Combining the CDR3 with reference TRBV7-2 and TRBJ2-1 gives the whole variable domain GAGVSQSPSNKVTEKGKDVELRCDPISGHTALYWYRQSLGQGLEFLIYFQGNSAPDKSGLPSDRFSAERTGGSVSTLTIQRTQQEDSAVYLCASSLDQGTYNEQFFGPGTRLTVL.

This clonotype was recorded at least ten times. The rearrangement uses TRBV7-2 and TRBJ2-5; D gene unclear. This CDR3 spans 15 amino acids. Trimming pared 5 bases from V and 4 bases from J, leaving 17 bases between. The V gene's germline CDR1 is SGHTA and CDR2 FQGNSA. The CDR3 reads CASSPTGEWGETQYF. The CDR3 nucleotides are TGTGCCAGCAGCCCCACTGGAGAGTGGGGAGAGACCCAGTACTTC.

The V and J genes are TRBV5-1 and TRBJ2-6; the match to TRBD1 covers 8 bases. CDR3 length: 18 amino acids. The V gene's germline CDR1 is SGHRS and CDR2 YFSETQ. The J segment lost 0 bases and the V segment lost 1 base, leaving 6 bases of the junction unmatched. This chain's CDR3 is CASSLRSGQASGANVLTF. For the CDR3, the DNA is TGCGCCAGCAGCTTGCGGTCGGGACAGGCCTCTGGGGCCAACGTCCTGACTTTC.

The chain carries TRBV7-2 and TRBJ2-5; no reliable D call. V was shortened by 5 bases and J by 5 bases, with 9 bases between the two germline ends. The germline gives CDR1 SGHTA, CDR2 FQGNSA. CDR3 length equals 12 residues. CDR3 amino acids: CASSNSWETQYF. The CDR3 region has the DNA TGTGCCAGCAGCAACAGCTGGGAGACCCAGTACTTC.

The chain recombines TRBV6-1 with TRBJ2-7, with 9 bases matching TRBD1. J was trimmed by 12 bases and V by 8 bases; bases with no gene match: 8. This CDR3 region has 11 residues. CDR1 and CDR2 from the germline V gene are MNHNS and SASEGT. This CDR3 is CASGQGWGTYF. CDR3 coding DNA: TGTGCCAGCGGACAGGGGTGGGGTACGTACTTC.

The rearrangement links TRBV27 to TRBJ2-1, with D possibly being TRBD2 (6 bases). CDR1 and CDR2 (germline): MNHEY, SMNVEV (reference sequence). Trimming shortened V by 3 bases and J by 8 bases, and 11 bases separated the two germline ends. The CDR3 runs to 13 residues. The CDR3 DNA follows: TGTGCCAGCAGTTTTCGCGGGGCGTATGAGCAGTTCTTC. Translating it yields CASSFRGAYEQFF.

The V gene is TRBV2, the J gene TRBJ1-1; 8 bases match TRBD1. CDR1 is SNHLY, CDR2 FYNNEI, per germline. After removal of 7 bases from V and 10 bases from J, the junction contained 5 bases not matched to a gene. The CDR3 contains 11 residues. The CDR3 region has the DNA TGTGCCAGCACCCAGACAGGGGCAGCTTTCTTT. Its protein is CASTQTGAAFF.

The table lists this clonotype with many counts. The chain recombines TRBV7-2 with TRBJ2-3; D unresolved. V lost 1 base, J lost 1 base, and 24 bases lay in between. The germline gives CDR1 SGHTA, CDR2 FQGNSA. The CDR3 length is 20 residues. CDR3 loop: CASSLGKPSEATSRTDTQYF. CDR3 bases: TGTGCCAGCAGCTTAGGAAAACCCAGCGAGGCGACGAGTCGCACAGATACGCAGTATTTT.

This rearrangement joins TRBV7-9 to TRBJ1-3; D not resolved. The CDR3 loop spans 14 amino acids. V dropped 5 bases and J dropped 7 bases, with 15 bases sitting between them. CDR1 SEHNR and CDR2 FQNEAQ come from the germline V gene (reference sequence). CDR3 bases: TGTGCCAGCAGCCATCGGTGGGAGATGAACACCATATATTTT. Amino acid sequence: CASSHRWEMNTIYF.

This clonotype has a handful of counts. The chain joins TRBV7-2 to TRBJ2-7; D gene uncertain. Germline CDR1 SGHTA, CDR2 FQGNSA. The V gene lost 1 base and the J gene lost 6 bases, with 10 bases spanning the gap. This CDR3 is built from 13 residues. The CDR3, as DNA: TGTGCCAGCAGCTTAGTCCCCCGGGCCGAGCAGTACTTC. The encoded protein is CASSLVPRAEQYF.

The chain combines TRBV7-2 with TRBJ2-3; 10 bases align to TRBD2. V trimming: 4 bases; J trimming: 7 bases; junction bases outside the gene matches: 11. The CDR3 is 16 amino acids. CDR1 and CDR2 from the germline V gene are SGHTA and FQGNSA. The CDR3 DNA is TGTGCCAGCAGCTCGGCACTAGCGGGGACCGGGAATACGCAGTATTTT. Translation gives CASSSALAGTGNTQYF. Using reference TRBV7-2 and TRBJ2-3 for the parts outside the CDR3, the full variable domain is GAGVSQSPSNKVTEKGKDVELRCDPISGHTALYWYRQSLGQGLEFLIYFQGNSAPDKSGLPSDRFSAERTGGSVSTLTIQRTQQEDSAVYLCASSSALAGTGNTQYFGPGTRLTVL.

The genes are TRBV7-9 and TRBJ2-3, with TRBD1 matching 8 bases. The CDR3 contains 16 residues. Germline V gene lookup returns CDR1 SEHNR and CDR2 FQNEAQ (reference sequence). Trimming cost V 4 bases and J 2 bases; bases outside gene matches: 8. CDR3 in amino acids: CASSSPGQGNTDTQYF. In DNA, the CDR3 is TGTGCCAGCAGCTCCCCCGGACAGGGTAACACAGATACGCAGTATTTT.

This clonotype came up a few times. This rearrangement joins TRBV7-8 to TRBJ2-5; D not certain. V lost 5 bases and J lost 5, with 15 bases in between. Germline CDR1 is SGHVS and CDR2 is FQNEAQ. The CDR3 runs to 14 residues. CDR3 DNA: TGTGCCAGCAGCATGGGATTAACCAGGGAGACCCAGTACTTC. This gives the protein CASSMGLTRETQYF.

This clonotype was detected only a few times. The chain couples TRBV6-1 to TRBJ1-4; 8 bases are a match to TRBD1. CDR1 is MNHNS, CDR2 SASEGT, per germline. CDR3 length equals 14 residues. The J segment lost 8 bases and the V segment lost 2 bases, leaving 4 bases of the junction unmatched. CDR3 sequence (DNA): TGTGCCAGCAGTGAACCCAGGGGGCGCGAAAAACTGTTTTTT. Amino acids: CASSEPRGREKLFF.

The chain carries TRBV12-3 or TRBV12-4 and TRBJ2-3, with 12 bases that match TRBD2. There are 14 residues in the CDR3. V lost 6 bases and J lost 7; bases outside the gene matches: 5. In DNA, the CDR3 is TGTGCCAGCAGCCTGACTAGCGGGGGACATACGCAGTATTTT. This gives the protein CASSLTSGGHTQYF.

The chain couples TRBV7-8 to TRBJ2-7, with 13 bases lining up with TRBD2. CDR1 and CDR2 (germline): SGHVS, FQNEAQ. V dropped 2 bases and J dropped 9; count of bases not matched to a gene: 7. The CDR3 covers 15 residues. As DNA, the CDR3 is TGTGCCAGCAGCTTACCGGGACTAGCGGGGTTTCGGCAGTACTTC. Its protein is CASSLPGLAGFRQYF.

The chain couples TRBV7-9 to TRBJ1-1, with 9 bases identical to TRBD1. The junction had 13 bases not matched to a gene; V was cut back by 5 bases and J by 3 bases. The CDR3 sequence is 17 residues long. Germline V gives CDR1 SEHNR, CDR2 FQNEAQ (reference sequence). The CDR3 is CASSPRDRVMVDTEAFF. CDR3 bases: TGTGCCAGCAGCCCCCGGGACAGGGTGATGGTGGACACTGAAGCTTTCTTT.